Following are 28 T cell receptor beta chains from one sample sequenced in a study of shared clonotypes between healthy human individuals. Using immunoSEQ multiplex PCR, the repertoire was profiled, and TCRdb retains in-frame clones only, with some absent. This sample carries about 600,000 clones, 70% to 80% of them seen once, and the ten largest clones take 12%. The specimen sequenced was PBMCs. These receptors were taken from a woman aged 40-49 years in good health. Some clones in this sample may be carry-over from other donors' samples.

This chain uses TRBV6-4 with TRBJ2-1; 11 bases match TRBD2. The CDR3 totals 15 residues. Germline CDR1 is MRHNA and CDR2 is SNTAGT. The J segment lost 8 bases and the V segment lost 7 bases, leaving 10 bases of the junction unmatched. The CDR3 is CASTPTSGSSDEQFF. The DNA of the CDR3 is TGTGCCAGCACCCCTACTAGCGGGAGCAGCGATGAGCAGTTCTTC.

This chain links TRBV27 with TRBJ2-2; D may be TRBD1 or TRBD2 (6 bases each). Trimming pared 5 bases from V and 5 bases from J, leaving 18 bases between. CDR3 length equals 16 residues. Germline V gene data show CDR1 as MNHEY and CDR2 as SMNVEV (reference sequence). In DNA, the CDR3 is TGTGCCAGCAGTCCCTCGACAGGACTAACAACCGGGGAGCTGTTTTTT. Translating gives CASSPSTGLTTGELFF.

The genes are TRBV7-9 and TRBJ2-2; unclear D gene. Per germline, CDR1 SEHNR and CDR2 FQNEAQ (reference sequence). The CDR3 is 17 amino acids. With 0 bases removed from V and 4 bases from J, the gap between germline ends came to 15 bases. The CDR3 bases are TGTGCCAGCAGCTTAGCGAGGTCTTCCCAAGGCACCGGGGAGCTGTTTTTT. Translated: CASSLARSSQGTGELFF.

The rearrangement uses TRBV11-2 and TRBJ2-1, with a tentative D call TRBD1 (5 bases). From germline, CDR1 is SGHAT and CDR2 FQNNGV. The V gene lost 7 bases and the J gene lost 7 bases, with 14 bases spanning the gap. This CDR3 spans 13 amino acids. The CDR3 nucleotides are TGTGCCAGCATGGCAGGGTCGGGTAATGAGCAGTTCTTC. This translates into CASMAGSGNEQFF.

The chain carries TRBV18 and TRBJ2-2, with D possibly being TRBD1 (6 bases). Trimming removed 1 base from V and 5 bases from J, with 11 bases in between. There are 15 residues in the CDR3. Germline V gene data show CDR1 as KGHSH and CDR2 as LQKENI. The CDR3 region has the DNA TGTGCCAGCTCACCACGGCCAGGGGAAACCGGGGAGCTGTTTTTT. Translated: CASSPRPGETGELFF.

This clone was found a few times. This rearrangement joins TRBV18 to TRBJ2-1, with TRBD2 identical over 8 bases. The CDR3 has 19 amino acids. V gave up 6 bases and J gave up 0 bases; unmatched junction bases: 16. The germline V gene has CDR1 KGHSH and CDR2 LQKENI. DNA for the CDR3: TGTGCCAGCTCCTCCTCAGGGGCGGGAGGCGTCCTCTCCTACAATGAGCAGTTCTTC. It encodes CASSSSGAGGVLSYNEQFF.

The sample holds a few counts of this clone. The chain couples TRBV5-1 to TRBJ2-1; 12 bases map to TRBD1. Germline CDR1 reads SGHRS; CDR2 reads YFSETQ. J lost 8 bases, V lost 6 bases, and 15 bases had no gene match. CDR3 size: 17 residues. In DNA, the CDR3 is TGCGCCAGCAAGCTCATCTTTGGGACAGGGGGCACAGATGAGCAGTTCTTC. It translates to CASKLIFGTGGTDEQFF.

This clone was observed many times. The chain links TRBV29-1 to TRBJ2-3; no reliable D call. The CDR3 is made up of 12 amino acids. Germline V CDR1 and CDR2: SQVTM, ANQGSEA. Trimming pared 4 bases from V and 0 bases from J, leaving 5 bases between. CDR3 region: CSVVGSTDTQYF. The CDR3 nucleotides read TGCAGCGTTGTCGGCAGCACAGATACGCAGTATTTT.

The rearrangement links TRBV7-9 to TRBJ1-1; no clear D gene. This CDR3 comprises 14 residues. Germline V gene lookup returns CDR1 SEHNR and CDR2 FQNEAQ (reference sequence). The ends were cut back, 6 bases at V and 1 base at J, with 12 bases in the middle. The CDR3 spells CASSQGLSNTEAFF. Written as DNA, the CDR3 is TGTGCCAGCAGTCAAGGGCTCTCGAACACTGAAGCTTTCTTT.

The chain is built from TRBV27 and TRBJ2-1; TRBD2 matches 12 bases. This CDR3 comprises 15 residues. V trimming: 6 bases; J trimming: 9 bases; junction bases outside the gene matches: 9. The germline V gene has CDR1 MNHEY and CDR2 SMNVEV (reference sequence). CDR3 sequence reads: CASSLLAGGPLEQFF. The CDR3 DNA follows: TGTGCCAGCAGCCTGCTAGCGGGAGGGCCCCTTGAGCAGTTCTTC.

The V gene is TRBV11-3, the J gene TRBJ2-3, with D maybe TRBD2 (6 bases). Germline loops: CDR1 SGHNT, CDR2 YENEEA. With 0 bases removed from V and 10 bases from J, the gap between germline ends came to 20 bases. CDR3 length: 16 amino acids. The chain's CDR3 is CASSLEGTGVGNAQYF. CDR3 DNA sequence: TGTGCCAGCAGCTTAGAAGGCACGGGGGTTGGAAATGCGCAGTATTTT.

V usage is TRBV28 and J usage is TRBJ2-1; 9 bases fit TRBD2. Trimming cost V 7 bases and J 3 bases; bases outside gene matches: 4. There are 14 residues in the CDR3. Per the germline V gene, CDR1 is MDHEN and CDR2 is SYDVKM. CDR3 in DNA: TGTGCCAGCATGGGGCGGGAGGGCTACAATGAGCAGTTCTTC. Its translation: CASMGREGYNEQFF.

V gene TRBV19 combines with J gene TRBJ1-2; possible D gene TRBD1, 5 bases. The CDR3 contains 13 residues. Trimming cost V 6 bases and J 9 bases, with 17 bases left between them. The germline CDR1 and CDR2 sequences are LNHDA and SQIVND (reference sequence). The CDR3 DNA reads TGTGCCAGTAGCACTTACCAGGGAGCCAGCTACACCTTC. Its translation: CASSTYQGASYTF.

Here the CDR3 reads CASSLGPNLAKNIQYF. DNA of the CDR3: TGTGCCAGCTCCCTTGGACCGAACTTAGCCAAAAACATTCAGTACTTC. V gene TRBV18 combines with J gene TRBJ2-4, with no clear D. The CDR3 has 16 residues. Germline V CDR1 and CDR2: KGHSH, LQKENI. V was shortened by 6 bases and J by 0 bases, with 15 bases between the two germline ends.

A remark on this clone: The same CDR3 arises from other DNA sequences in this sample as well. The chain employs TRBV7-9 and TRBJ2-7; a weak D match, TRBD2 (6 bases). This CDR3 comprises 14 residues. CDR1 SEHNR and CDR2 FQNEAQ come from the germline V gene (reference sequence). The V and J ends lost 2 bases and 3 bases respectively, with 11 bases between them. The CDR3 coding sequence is TGTGCCAGCAGCTTATCGGGACTTAGCTACGAGCAGTACTTC. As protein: CASSLSGLSYEQYF.

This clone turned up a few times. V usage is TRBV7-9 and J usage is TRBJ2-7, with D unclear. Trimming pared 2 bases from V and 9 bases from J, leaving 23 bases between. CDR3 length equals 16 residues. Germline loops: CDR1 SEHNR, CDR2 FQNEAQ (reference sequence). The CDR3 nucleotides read TGTGCCAGCAGCTTACTTTCTGGGGTGGTCCTATCGGGGCAGTACTTC. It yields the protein CASSLLSGVVLSGQYF.

The CDR3 nucleotides are TGTGCCAGCAGCTTAGATTCTGGACAGGGGTCCTACGAGCAGTACTTC. This gives the protein CASSLDSGQGSYEQYF. The rearrangement links TRBV11-3 to TRBJ2-7; TRBD1 matches 9 bases. This CDR3 has 16 residues. In germline, CDR1 is SGHNT, CDR2 YENEEA. The V segment lost 0 bases and the J segment 1 base; nucleotides outside the gene matches: 4.

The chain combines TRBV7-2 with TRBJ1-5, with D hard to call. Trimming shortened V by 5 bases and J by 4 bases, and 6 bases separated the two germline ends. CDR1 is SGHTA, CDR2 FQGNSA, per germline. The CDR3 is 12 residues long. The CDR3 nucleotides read TGTGCCAGCAGCCCACGGAATCAGCCCCAGCATTTT. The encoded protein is CASSPRNQPQHF.

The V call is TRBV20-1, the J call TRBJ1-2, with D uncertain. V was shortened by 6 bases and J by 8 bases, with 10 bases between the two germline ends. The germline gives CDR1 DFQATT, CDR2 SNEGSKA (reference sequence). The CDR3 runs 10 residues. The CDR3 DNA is TGCAGTGCCGCCGCGGGGGGCTACACCTTC. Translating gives CSAAAGGYTF.

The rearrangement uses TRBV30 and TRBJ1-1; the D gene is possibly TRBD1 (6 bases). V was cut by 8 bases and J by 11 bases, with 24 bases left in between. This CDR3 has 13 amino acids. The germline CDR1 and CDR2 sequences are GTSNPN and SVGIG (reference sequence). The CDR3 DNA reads TGTGCCGGTACATCAGGGGTACTATCGAGGGCTTTCTTT. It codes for CAGTSGVLSRAFF.

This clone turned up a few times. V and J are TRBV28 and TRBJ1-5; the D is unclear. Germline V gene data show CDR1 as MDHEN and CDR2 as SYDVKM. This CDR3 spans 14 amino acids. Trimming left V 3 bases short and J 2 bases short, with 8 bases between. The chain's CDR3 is CASSFSMGNQPQHF. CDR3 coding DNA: TGTGCCAGCAGTTTCAGTATGGGCAATCAGCCCCAGCATTTT.

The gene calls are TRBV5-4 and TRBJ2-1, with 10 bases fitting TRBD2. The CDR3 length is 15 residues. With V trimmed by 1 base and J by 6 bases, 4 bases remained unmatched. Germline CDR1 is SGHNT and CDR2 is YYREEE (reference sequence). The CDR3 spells CASSLTSGMSNEQFF. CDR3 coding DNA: TGTGCCAGCAGCTTGACTAGCGGGATGAGCAATGAGCAGTTCTTC.

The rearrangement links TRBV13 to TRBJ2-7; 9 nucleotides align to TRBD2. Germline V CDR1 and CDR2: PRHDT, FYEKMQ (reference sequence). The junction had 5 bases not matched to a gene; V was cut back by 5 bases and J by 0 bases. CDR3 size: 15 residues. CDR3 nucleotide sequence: TGTGCCAGCAGCGCGACTAGCGGTCCCTCCTACGAGCAGTACTTC. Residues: CASSATSGPSYEQYF.

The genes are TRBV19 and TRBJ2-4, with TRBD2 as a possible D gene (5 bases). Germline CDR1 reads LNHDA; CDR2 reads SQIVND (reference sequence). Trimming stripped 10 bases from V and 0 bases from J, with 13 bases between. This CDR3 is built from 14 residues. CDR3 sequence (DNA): TGTGCCAATCACCCGCGGGTAGCCAAAAACATTCAGTACTTC. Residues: CANHPRVAKNIQYF.

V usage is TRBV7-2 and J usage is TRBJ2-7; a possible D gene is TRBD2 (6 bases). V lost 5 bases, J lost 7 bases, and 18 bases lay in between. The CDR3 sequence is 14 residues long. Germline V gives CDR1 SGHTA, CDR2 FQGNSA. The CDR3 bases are TGTGCCAGCAGCCCGGGAGAGGTATTATATGAGCAGTACTTC. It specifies CASSPGEVLYEQYF.

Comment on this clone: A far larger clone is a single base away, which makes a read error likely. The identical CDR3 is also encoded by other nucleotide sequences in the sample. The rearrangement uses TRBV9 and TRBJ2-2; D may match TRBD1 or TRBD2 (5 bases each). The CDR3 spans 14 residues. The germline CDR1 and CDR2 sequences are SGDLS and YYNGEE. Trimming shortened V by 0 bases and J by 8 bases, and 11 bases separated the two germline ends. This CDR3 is CASSVEGTAGELFF. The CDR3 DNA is TGTGCCAGCAGCGTAGAGGGGACCGCTGGGGAGCTGTTTTTT.

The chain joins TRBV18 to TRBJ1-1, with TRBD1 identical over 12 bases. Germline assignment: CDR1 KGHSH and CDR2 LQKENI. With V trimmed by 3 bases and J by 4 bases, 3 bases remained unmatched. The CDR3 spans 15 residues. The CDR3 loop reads CASSPGQGAGTEAFF. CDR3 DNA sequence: TGTGCCAGCTCACCGGGACAGGGGGCCGGCACTGAAGCTTTCTTT.

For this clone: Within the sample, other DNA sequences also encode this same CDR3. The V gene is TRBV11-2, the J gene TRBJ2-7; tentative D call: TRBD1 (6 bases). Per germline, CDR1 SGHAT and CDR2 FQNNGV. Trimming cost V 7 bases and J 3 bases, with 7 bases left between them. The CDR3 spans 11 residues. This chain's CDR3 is CASIGGYEQYF. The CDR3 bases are TGTGCCAGCATAGGGGGCTACGAGCAGTACTTC.